A selection of T cell receptor beta chains follows, all from one sample in a study of blood T cell repertoires in COVID-19. Method: immunoSEQ multiplex PCR; TCRdb's copy keeps in-frame clones and lacks some. The sample includes 60,000 to 85,000 clones, 90% to 95% of them seen just once. The specimen was peripheral blood. The receptors were gathered from a man aged 35 to 55 with COVID-19, enrolled during active disease. Each CDR3 is given with its conserved first and last residue. Fields, in order: V gene, J gene, clone size, D gene, CDR3 protein, CDR3 DNA. The D gene is left open where the match is weak. Rows give clone size only sometimes, using once, few, many, or a class for an expanded clone.

>TRBV4-1|TRBJ1-2|-|-
CASSQVGGKGVNYGYTF
TGCGCCAGCAGCCAAGTCGGGGGGAAGGGGGTGAACTATGGCTACACCTTC
>TRBV3-1/TRBV3-2|TRBJ2-5|-|TRBD1
CASSLGQGWETQYF
TGTGCCAGCAGCCTGGGACAGGGCTGGGAGACCCAGTACTTC
>TRBV9|TRBJ2-1|-|TRBD2
CASSVELAVGNEQFF
TGTGCCAGCAGCGTAGAACTAGCGGTTGGAAATGAGCAGTTCTTC
>TRBV18|TRBJ1-5|-|TRBD1
CASSPAQGKSQPQHF
TGTGCCAGCTCACCGGCACAGGGGAAGAGTCAGCCCCAGCATTTT
>TRBV25-1|TRBJ1-1|-|-
CASSVPGENEAFF
TGTGCCAGCAGTGTCCCCGGGGAGAATGAAGCTTTCTTT
>TRBV13|TRBJ2-7|-|TRBD1
CASSPGQGVTYEQYF
TGTGCCAGCAGCCCCGGACAGGGGGTGACCTACGAGCAGTACTTC
>TRBV15|TRBJ2-1|-|-
CATSRDRGEQFF
TGTGCCACCAGCAGAGATCGGGGTGAGCAGTTCTTC
>TRBV18|TRBJ1-1|once|-
CASSPPQGLAFF
TGTGCCAGCTCACCACCCCAGGGATTAGCTTTCTTT
>TRBV27|TRBJ2-5|-|TRBD2
CASSYSRGDQETQYF
TGTGCCAGCAGTTATTCTCGGGGGGACCAAGAGACCCAGTACTTC
>TRBV2|TRBJ2-1|-|-
CASDRSSYNEQFF
TGTGCCAGCGACAGAAGCTCCTACAATGAGCAGTTCTTC
>TRBV5-5|TRBJ1-2|-|-
CASSSSAAGGYTF
TGTGCCAGCAGCTCGAGCGCGGCCGGTGGCTACACCTTC
>TRBV6-5|TRBJ2-7|-|TRBD2
CASSPSGVVSYEQYF
TGTGCCAGCAGTCCTAGCGGGGTGGTCTCCTACGAGCAGTACTTC
>TRBV19|TRBJ2-3|-|TRBD1
CASRSTGGPDTQYF
TGTGCCAGTAGATCGACAGGGGGCCCAGATACGCAGTATTTT
>TRBV6-5|TRBJ1-3|-|-
CASTDSSGNTIYF
TGTGCCAGCACGGACAGCTCTGGAAACACCATATATTTT
>TRBV2|TRBJ1-1|once|TRBD1
CASRVSGGAANTEAFF
TGTGCCAGCAGAGTCTCAGGGGGCGCAGCGAACACTGAAGCTTTCTTT
>TRBV3-1/TRBV3-2|TRBJ2-7|few|TRBD1
CASSQDLRQGAREQYF
TGTGCCAGCAGCCAAGATCTGAGGCAGGGGGCGCGTGAGCAGTACTTC
>TRBV10-2|TRBJ2-7|-|-
CASSESNSDEQYF
TGCGCCAGCAGTGAGTCGAACAGTGACGAGCAGTACTTC
>TRBV7-9|TRBJ1-6|-|-
CASSYRQMSSPLHF
TGTGCCAGCAGCTACAGACAGATGAGTTCACCCCTCCACTTT
>TRBV19|TRBJ1-5|-|TRBD1
CASSGTVSGGQPQHF
TGTGCCAGTAGTGGGACAGTCTCAGGCGGTCAGCCCCAGCATTTT
>TRBV2|TRBJ2-7|once|TRBD2
CASSEGLDLYEQYF
TGTGCCAGCAGTGAGGGACTAGATCTCTACGAGCAGTACTTC
>TRBV7-9|TRBJ1-1|-|TRBD1
CASIFREGQGLTEAFF
TGTGCCAGCATCTTTCGAGAGGGACAGGGCCTCACTGAAGCTTTCTTT
>TRBV19|TRBJ2-7|-|-
CASSTRQETYYEQYF
TGTGCCAGTAGTACCAGACAGGAAACCTACTACGAGCAGTACTTC
>TRBV19|TRBJ1-5|-|-
CASSGDQPQHF
TGTGCCAGTAGCGGAGATCAGCCCCAGCATTTT
>TRBV30|TRBJ2-7|-|-
CAWSPQGHEQYF
TGTGCCTGGAGTCCCCAGGGGCACGAGCAGTACTTC
>TRBV11-2|TRBJ1-6|-|TRBD1
CASSLAAGGDNSPLHF
TGTGCCAGCAGCTTAGCTGCAGGGGGCGATAATTCACCCCTCCACTTT
>TRBV11-2|TRBJ1-2|-|-
CASSLAGGYGYTF
TGTGCCAGCAGCTTAGCCGGGGGGTATGGCTACACCTTC
>TRBV9|TRBJ2-1|-|TRBD2
CASSLQLLAGGLSSYNEQFF
TGTGCCAGCAGCCTTCAACTACTAGCGGGGGGGTTGAGCTCCTACAATGAGCAGTTCTTC
>TRBV21-1|TRBJ1-6|-|-
CASSKGGGKGSPLHF
TGTGCCAGCAGCAAAGGTGGAGGGAAGGGTTCACCCCTCCACTTT
>TRBV28|TRBJ1-2|once|-
CASSFLYGYTF
TGTGCCAGCAGTTTCCTCTATGGCTACACCTTC
>TRBV6-1|TRBJ2-7|-|TRBD1
CASSEALNSGTVSYEQYF
TGTGCCAGCAGTGAAGCCCTTAACTCCGGGACAGTCTCCTACGAGCAGTACTTC
>TRBV3-1/TRBV3-2|TRBJ2-3|-|-
CASSQDLAGDTQYF
TGTGCCAGCAGCCAAGATCTAGCCGGGGATACGCAGTATTTT
>TRBV30|TRBJ1-2|few|-
CAWSVAREEGYTF
TGTGCCTGGAGTGTTGCCAGGGAGGAAGGCTACACCTTC
>TRBV4-2|TRBJ1-2|-|-
CASSQGQQHEGYTF
TGTGCCAGCAGCCAAGGACAACAGCACGAAGGCTACACCTTC
>TRBV4-2|TRBJ1-2|-|-
CASSQDNNVNYGYTF
TGTGCCAGCAGCCAAGATAATAATGTTAACTATGGCTACACCTTC
>TRBV20-1|TRBJ2-3|-|TRBD2
CSASSGGFTDTQYF
TGCAGTGCTAGTTCGGGGGGGTTCACAGATACGCAGTATTTT
>TRBV10-1|TRBJ1-1|-|TRBD1
CASRSGTGRNTEAFF
TGCGCCAGCAGATCCGGGACAGGGAGGAACACTGAAGCTTTCTTT
>TRBV6-2/TRBV6-3|TRBJ2-3|-|TRBD1
CASSRHAGTVTDTQYF
TGTGCCAGCAGCCGACACGCCGGGACAGTCACAGATACGCAGTATTTT
>TRBV19|TRBJ1-5|-|TRBD1
CASSAGTGGLPQHF
TGTGCCAGTAGTGCCGGGACAGGGGGATTACCCCAGCATTTT
>TRBV6-5|TRBJ1-6|-|TRBD1
CASSRDRARNSPLHF
TGTGCCAGCAGCCGCGACAGGGCTCGGAATTCACCCCTCCACTTT
>TRBV11-2|TRBJ2-3|-|-
CASSPVLSGGTDTQYF
TGTGCCAGCAGCCCAGTCCTTTCGGGGGGCACAGATACGCAGTATTTT
>TRBV2|TRBJ2-7|-|TRBD1
CASSGDRDEQYF
TGTGCCAGCAGTGGGGACAGGGACGAGCAGTACTTC
>TRBV12-3/TRBV12-4|TRBJ1-1|few|-
CASSSLTGEAFF
TGTGCCAGCAGTTCCCTCACTGGTGAAGCTTTCTTT
>TRBV9|TRBJ1-1|-|TRBD1
CASSVGPGGEAFF
TGTGCCAGCAGCGTAGGGCCAGGGGGTGAAGCTTTCTTT
>TRBV25-1|TRBJ2-2|-|-
CASSVQGGSGELFF
TGTGCCAGCAGTGTACAGGGGGGGAGCGGGGAGCTGTTTTTT